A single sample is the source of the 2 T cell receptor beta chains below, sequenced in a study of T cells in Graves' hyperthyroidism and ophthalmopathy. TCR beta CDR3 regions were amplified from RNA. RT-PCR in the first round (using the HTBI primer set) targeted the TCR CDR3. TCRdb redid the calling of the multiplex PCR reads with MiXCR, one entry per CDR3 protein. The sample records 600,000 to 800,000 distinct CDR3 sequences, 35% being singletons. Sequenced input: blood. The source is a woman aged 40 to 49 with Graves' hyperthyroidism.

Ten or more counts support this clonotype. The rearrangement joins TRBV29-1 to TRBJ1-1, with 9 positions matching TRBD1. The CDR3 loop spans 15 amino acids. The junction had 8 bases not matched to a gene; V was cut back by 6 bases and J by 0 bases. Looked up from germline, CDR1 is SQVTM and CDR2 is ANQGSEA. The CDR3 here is CSVPGQGELNTEAFF. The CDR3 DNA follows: TGCAGCGTACCGGGACAGGGAGAGCTGAACACTGAAGCTTTCTTT.

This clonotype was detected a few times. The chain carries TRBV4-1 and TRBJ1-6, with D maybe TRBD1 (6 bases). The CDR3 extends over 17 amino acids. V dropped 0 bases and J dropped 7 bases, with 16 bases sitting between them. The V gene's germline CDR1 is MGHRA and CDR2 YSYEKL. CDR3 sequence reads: CASSQEATGIVNSPLHF. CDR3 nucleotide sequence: TGCGCCAGCAGCCAAGAGGCCACAGGGATCGTAAATTCACCCCTCCACTTT.